This T cell receptor (beta chain) was captured by sequencing in a study of T cells in Graves' hyperthyroidism and ophthalmopathy. Using RNA transcripts as the source, TCR beta CDR3 regions were amplified. The HTBI set primed first-round TCR CDR3 RT-PCR. One entry per CDR3 protein results from TCRdb running MiXCR on the multiplex PCR reads. Seen here are about 260,000 distinct CDR3 sequences, 15% to 20% observed once, and the top ten hold about 29%. CDR3 length: 16 amino acids. Per the germline V gene, CDR1 is MNHNS and CDR2 is SASEGT. Trimming at V came to 5 bases and at J to 4 bases, leaving 8 bases not matched to a gene. This clonotype occurred many times. Its antigen is not identified. Diagnoses were made from clinical symptoms, serum measures (thyroxine and TRAb), thyroid ultrasound and orbital computed tomography. Study-wide findings and caveats: Prediction of ophthalmopathy progression came a median roughly 6.6 months pre-onset.

This sequence was found in a woman aged 18-29 years with Graves' ophthalmopathy. Sequenced input: blood. The V and J genes are TRBV6-1 and TRBJ2-2, with 9 bases matching TRBD1. CDR3 region: CASSYRDRGSTGELFF. The CDR3 nucleotides are TGTGCCAGCAGTTACAGAGACAGGGGGAGCACCGGGGAGCTGTTTTTT.